This T cell receptor (beta chain) was identified during a study of T cell responses to AZD1222 COVID-19 vaccine. On this clone: Its antigen is unidentified.

Assay used: immunoSEQ multiplex PCR; TCRdb lists only in-frame clones, some missing. The profile shows about 83,000 clones, around 87% of them singletons. Study-level findings and limits: Vaccine-related CD4 TCRs covered spike, predominating at 160-218 and 743-854. After two AZD1222 doses, spike-specific TCR breadth and depth rose versus day 0.

This sequence was found in an adult in good health. Material: peripheral blood, obtained on day 0 of MenACWY control vaccination.

The CDR3 nucleotides read TGTGCCAGCAGTTACGGTGTCCGGAGCATCTACACCTTC. Translation gives CASSYGVRSIYTF. The rearrangement links TRBV6-2 or TRBV6-3 to TRBJ1-2; no clear D gene. Between the trimmed V and J ends, which lost 2 bases and 10 bases, there was a span of 14 bases. Germline assignment: CDR1 MNHEY and CDR2 SVGEGT. This CDR3 is 13 amino acids long.